This T cell receptor beta chain derives from a study of T cell clonotyping in hematopoietic cell transplantation. At the level of the study: Recipients were bled about 28 days pretransplant and at posttransplant days 30, 100, 180.

On this clone: Its antigen is unknown.

Germline assignment: CDR1 MGHDK and CDR2 SYGVNS. This CDR3 contains 13 residues. V was clipped by 4 bases and J by 4 bases, with 11 bases between them. Profiling relied on immunoSEQ multiplex PCR, and the TCRdb table lists in-frame clones only, not all of them. This sample carries around 14,000 clones, roughly 64% of them seen once, and the ten largest clones take under 10%. Whole-study results and caveats: CD4 and CD8 repertoire contributions could not be separated without sorting.

Sample: PBMCs. The genes are TRBV25-1 and TRBJ2-7; the D gene is possibly TRBD1 (5 bases). The sequence came from a human donor who either received an allogeneic hematopoietic cell transplant for a myeloid malignancy or was a related donor (not recorded which). Some clones in this sample may be carry-over from other donors' samples. In DNA form, the CDR3 reads TGTGCCAGCAGTGCCGCGACAGTTTACGAGCAGTACTTC. This translates into CASSAATVYEQYF.